This TCR beta chain was documented in a study of CD8 T cells in Susac syndrome. Study at large: Among sequenced Susac syndrome patients, five or six had active disease and roughly eight were in remission. When their blood was taken, patients with Susac syndrome were therapy-naive, taking corticosteroids, or taking intravenous immunoglobulin alone. The study's findings and limits: The CD4+ T cell repertoires from Susac syndrome exhibited no clonal expansion.

Random-hexamer reverse transcription was applied to roughly 0.45 to 1 ug RNA. TCRdb called the immunoSEQ multiplex PCR reads again in MiXCR, with one record for every CDR3 protein. This table has about 140,000 distinct CDR3 sequences, 85% to 95% appearing once. Concerning this clonotype itself: Antigen: not known.

The germline V gene encodes CDR1 LNHNV and CDR2 YYDKDF (reference sequence). CDR3 length: 13 residues. Trimming cost V 2 bases and J 5 bases, with 9 bases left between them. V and J are TRBV15 and TRBJ1-2; maybe TRBD1 (5 bases). The receptor was isolated from a human donor with Susac syndrome. Sequenced: CD4+ T cells from PBMCs. The CDR3 DNA follows: TGTGCCACCAGCAGACAGGGAGAATATGGCTACACCTTC. The encoded protein is CATSRQGEYGYTF. Combining the CDR3 with reference TRBV15 and TRBJ1-2 gives the whole variable domain DAMVIQNPRYQVTQFGKPVTLSCSQTLNHNVMYWYQQKSSQAPKLLFHYYDKDFNNEADTPDNFQSRRPNTSFCFLDIRSPGLGDTAMYLCATSRQGEYGYTFGSGTRLTVV.